What follows describes a single TCR beta chain. What the recovered Cohort 3 donors had was two negative PCRs, clearance, or symptom resolution. The record originates from a study of blood T cell repertoires in COVID-19. Method: immunoSEQ multiplex PCR; TCRdb's copy keeps in-frame clones and lacks some. The profile shows about 500,000 clones, roughly 87% of them singletons. Germline V gene lookup returns CDR1 SGHAT and CDR2 FQNNGV. V was pared by 5 bases and J by 4 bases, with 2 bases of the junction left unmatched. This CDR3 is built from 15 residues. Sample: PBMCs or T cells enriched from blood (not recorded which). The clonotype was recovered from a woman under 30 who had recovered from COVID-19. This rearrangement joins TRBV11-2 to TRBJ2-1; 13 bases agree with TRBD2. CDR3 sequence: CASSPLAGGYNEQFF. In DNA, the CDR3 is TGTGCCAGCAGCCCACTAGCGGGGGGGTACAATGAGCAGTTCTTC.